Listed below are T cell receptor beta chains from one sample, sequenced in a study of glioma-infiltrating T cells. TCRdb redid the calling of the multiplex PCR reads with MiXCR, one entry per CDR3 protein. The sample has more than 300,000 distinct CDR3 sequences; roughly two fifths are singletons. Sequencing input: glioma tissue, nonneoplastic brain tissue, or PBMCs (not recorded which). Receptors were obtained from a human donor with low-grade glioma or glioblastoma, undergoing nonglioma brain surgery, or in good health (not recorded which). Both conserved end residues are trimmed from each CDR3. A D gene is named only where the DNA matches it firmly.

CDR3: ASSRSERRLALYNEQF; D: TRBD2; length: 16; V: TRBV4-1
CDR3: ASSRTWDQPQH; D: -; length: 11; V: TRBV7-8
CDR3: ASSIDLLGRGNTGELF; D: -; length: 16; V: TRBV19
CDR3: ASSPGVPGSPLH; D: -; length: 12; V: TRBV7-9
CDR3: ASSYSPLERYEQY; D: -; length: 13; V: TRBV6-6
CDR3: ASSSYTRSSTDTQY; D: -; length: 14; V: TRBV27
CDR3: ASSESPPGGNQPQH; D: -; length: 14; V: TRBV2
CDR3: SARDARGVGTEAF; D: -; length: 13; V: TRBV20-1
CDR3: ASRDWRGSDGYT; D: -; length: 12; V: TRBV27
CDR3: ASTQGVARANEQF; D: -; length: 13; V: TRBV7-2
CDR3: ASSLWKETQY; D: -; length: 10; V: TRBV5-6
CDR3: ASSLGQGPIYEQY; D: TRBD1; length: 13; V: TRBV7-6
CDR3: AISLQGARNSPLH; D: TRBD1; length: 13; V: TRBV10-3
CDR3: ASRLTGISYEQY; D: TRBD1; length: 12; V: TRBV6-2/TRBV6-3
CDR3: SARAVQGFSYEQY; D: -; length: 13; V: TRBV20-1
CDR3: ASSPDIAGNTIY; D: -; length: 12; V: TRBV7-9
CDR3: SARDTGGRTQH; D: -; length: 11; V: TRBV20-1
CDR3: ASSLAGLSYNEQF; D: TRBD2; length: 13; V: TRBV28
CDR3: ASKRLAGGGDEQF; D: TRBD2; length: 13; V: TRBV7-9
CDR3: SAHQGDYPPLH; D: TRBD1; length: 11; V: TRBV20-1
CDR3: ASRTLGTNQETQY; D: -; length: 13; V: TRBV5-1
CDR3: ATSDLTGQETQY; D: TRBD1; length: 12; V: TRBV24-1
CDR3: ASSWGTDNEQF; D: -; length: 11; V: TRBV27
CDR3: ASSQEPAGANTGELF; D: TRBD2; length: 15; V: TRBV4-3
CDR3: ASNSPGELF; D: -; length: 9; V: TRBV4-2
CDR3: ASSLGTGAYEQY; D: -; length: 12; V: TRBV28
CDR3: SARDPRGNQPQH; D: -; length: 12; V: TRBV20-1
CDR3: ASSPGLRSSYEQY; D: -; length: 13; V: TRBV6-1
CDR3: ASSIGTNTEAF; D: -; length: 11; V: TRBV19
CDR3: ASSPQGGIGYT; D: -; length: 11; V: TRBV12-3/TRBV12-4
CDR3: ASSQDSGFGANVLT; D: -; length: 14; V: TRBV7-2
CDR3: ASSYARTSPQF; D: -; length: 11; V: TRBV6-6
CDR3: ASSLSPGGGHYNEQF; D: TRBD2; length: 15; V: TRBV4-1
CDR3: ASRTSGLNGQF; D: TRBD2; length: 11; V: TRBV27
CDR3: ASSPPTGGYEQY; D: -; length: 12; V: TRBV18
CDR3: ASSGPGQVVFGYT; D: TRBD1; length: 13; V: TRBV2
CDR3: SARGMPEAF; D: -; length: 9; V: TRBV20-1
CDR3: ASSLPPGGQVYGYT; D: -; length: 14; V: TRBV7-2
CDR3: ASSAGQGDIEQY; D: TRBD1; length: 12; V: TRBV28
CDR3: ASSLVASGPYEQY; D: TRBD2; length: 13; V: TRBV11-2
CDR3: ASSLSGQSYKQY; D: TRBD1; length: 12; V: TRBV7-2
CDR3: ATSDLSGPYNEQF; D: -; length: 13; V: TRBV24-1
CDR3: SVGQRVIKGWEQY; D: -; length: 13; V: TRBV29-1
CDR3: APIETQY; D: -; length: 7; V: TRBV19
CDR3: ASSPGTTLYNEQF; D: -; length: 13; V: TRBV7-3
CDR3: ASSLVQGAEGKQY; D: TRBD1; length: 13; V: TRBV27
CDR3: ASRPPGTSETQY; D: -; length: 12; V: TRBV28
CDR3: ASSLLGTAEAF; D: -; length: 11; V: TRBV12-3/TRBV12-4
CDR3: ASSLGPGDTEAF; D: -; length: 12; V: TRBV27
CDR3: AGSSRTGDGNTIY; D: TRBD1; length: 13; V: TRBV7-2
CDR3: SAGWNEQL; D: -; length: 8; V: TRBV20-1
CDR3: ASSLPGGGEQY; D: TRBD2; length: 11; V: TRBV28
CDR3: ASNARAQETQY; D: -; length: 11; V: TRBV2
CDR3: SAKAGTSSYEQY; D: -; length: 12; V: TRBV20-1